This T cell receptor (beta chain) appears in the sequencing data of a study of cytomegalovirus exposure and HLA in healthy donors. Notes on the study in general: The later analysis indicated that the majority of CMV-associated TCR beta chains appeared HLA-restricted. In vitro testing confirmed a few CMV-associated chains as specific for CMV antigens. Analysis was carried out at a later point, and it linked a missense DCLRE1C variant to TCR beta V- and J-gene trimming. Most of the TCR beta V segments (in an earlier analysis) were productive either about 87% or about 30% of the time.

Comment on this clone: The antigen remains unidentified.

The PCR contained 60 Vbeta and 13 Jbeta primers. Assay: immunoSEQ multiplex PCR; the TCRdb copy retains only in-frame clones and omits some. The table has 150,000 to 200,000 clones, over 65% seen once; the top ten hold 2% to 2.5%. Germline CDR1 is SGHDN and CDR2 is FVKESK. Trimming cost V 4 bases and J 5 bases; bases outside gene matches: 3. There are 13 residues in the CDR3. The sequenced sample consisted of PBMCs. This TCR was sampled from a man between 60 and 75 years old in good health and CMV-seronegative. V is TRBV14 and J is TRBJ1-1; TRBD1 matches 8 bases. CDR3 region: CASSLTGGTEAFF. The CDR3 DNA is TGTGCCAGCAGCCTCACAGGGGGTACTGAAGCTTTCTTT.